A selection of T cell receptor beta chains follows, all from one sample in a study of blood T cell repertoires in COVID-19. Data came from immunoSEQ multiplex PCR; TCRdb stores just in-frame clones and leaves some out. The sample has about 490,000 clones; approximately 85% are singletons. Sequencing used peripheral blood. These TCRs come from a human donor in a cohort sampled during active COVID-19. The CDR3 runs from the conserved cysteine through the conserved F or W. Fields, in order: V gene, J gene, CDR3 protein.

>TRBV18|TRBJ2-3
CASSPRGTGGEDTQYF
>TRBV19|TRBJ2-7
CASRSQGQGGYEQYF
>TRBV6-5|TRBJ1-1
CASTKGVGTEAFF
>TRBV5-1|TRBJ2-2
CASSRLAANTGELFF
>TRBV18|TRBJ2-1
CASSPPGLNNEQFF
>TRBV3-1/TRBV3-2|TRBJ2-1
CASSQGLGVGGRRRTYNEQFF
>TRBV13|TRBJ1-1
CASSLQGALTEAFF
>TRBV11-2|TRBJ1-3
CASSLEGRTGNTIYF
>TRBV6-5|TRBJ2-5
CATNGQVQETQYF
>TRBV4-1|TRBJ2-7
CASSLYVGQGYEQYF
>TRBV6-5|TRBJ2-2
CASKPGPPTGELFF
>TRBV5-4|TRBJ2-1
CASSLRQEDEQFF
>TRBV4-1|TRBJ1-5
CASSQDTRTGLGGNQPQHF
>TRBV7-2|TRBJ1-2
CASSLFQGMNYGYTF
>TRBV7-9|TRBJ2-7
CASSLEGTSGEQYF
>TRBV29-1|TRBJ1-5
CSATTGGGQPQHF
>TRBV10-2|TRBJ1-6
CASSDKSRDSDNSPLHF
>TRBV19|TRBJ2-1
CASSSVRRASSYNEQFF
>TRBV9|TRBJ2-1
CASSVGASGSNEQFF
>TRBV18|TRBJ1-2
CATSTGTSYGYTF
>TRBV6-1|TRBJ1-5
CASSDNRGNQPQHF
>TRBV5-1|TRBJ1-5
CASSLVGGDQPQHF
>TRBV4-1|TRBJ1-1
CASSQDTRKNTEAFF
>TRBV4-1|TRBJ2-6
CASRVTVSLANVLTF
>TRBV10-3|TRBJ2-3
CAISESIQGVTDTQYF
>TRBV7-2|TRBJ1-2
CASSLKGSGDPRYGYTF
>TRBV7-2|TRBJ1-3
CASSPQWSSGNTIYF
>TRBV6-5|TRBJ1-1
CASLPGGTGGTEAFF
>TRBV6-5|TRBJ1-2
CASSPAGQGASGYTF
>TRBV4-1|TRBJ1-5
CASSQERFQPQHF
>TRBV19|TRBJ2-2
CAANRGGTGELFF
>TRBV18|TRBJ2-7
CASSPKWGDYEQYF
>TRBV6-1|TRBJ1-5
CASSEGTVYSNQPQHF
>TRBV4-2|TRBJ1-1
CASSPNLENTEAFF